These T cell receptor beta chains were read from a single sample in a study of OX40 agonist ivuxolimab in advanced cancers. Data came from immunoSEQ multiplex PCR; TCRdb stores just in-frame clones and leaves some out. The data hold 70,000 to 80,000 clones, with about three quarters observed a single time. Sequenced material: CD4+ or CD8+ T cells sorted from blood, taken in a trial of the OX40 agonist ivuxolimab. Every receptor here comes from an adult with an advanced solid tumor such as melanoma, head and neck, liver or kidney cancer. The conserved cysteine and the conserved F or W are not part of the CDR3 here.

>TRBJ1-2|TRBV2
ASSEISGDYGYT
>TRBJ2-5|TRBV6-5
ASSYSRALPGETQY
>TRBJ2-7|TRBV19
ASSMLQASYEQY
>TRBJ2-1|TRBV29-1
SVEVTGGYSSYNEQF
>TRBJ1-2|TRBV19
ASSNDRNYGYT
>TRBJ1-2|TRBV28
ATLTTADGYT
>TRBJ1-4|TRBV25-1
ASSTNEKLF
>TRBJ1-1|TRBV6-6
ASSYRQPSTEAF
>TRBJ1-3|TRBV7-9
ASSEQGLNTIY
>TRBJ2-7|TRBV7-2
ASSRTGTGASYEQY
>TRBJ2-5|TRBV19
ASSMTPGQFQETQY
>TRBJ2-1|TRBV7-2
ASSLGGSRSNEQF
>TRBJ1-5|TRBV5-4
ASSMDRGLPQPQH
>TRBJ2-7|TRBV7-2
ASSPTSKVYEQY
>TRBJ2-7|TRBV7-2
ASSPKPRGRIPYEQY
>TRBJ1-5|TRBV19
ASSPGRYPNQPQH
>TRBJ2-7|TRBV9
ASSEGGDRTYEQY
>TRBJ1-1|TRBV10-3
AIRQGGRTEAF
>TRBJ1-1|TRBV6-6
ASSFTGEAF
>TRBJ2-3|TRBV5-5
ASSLVGTTDTQY
>TRBJ1-5|TRBV5-1
ASSLVGDQPQH
>TRBJ2-1|TRBV15
ATSYGSSYNEQF
>TRBJ2-7|TRBV19
ASSWQGPYEQY
>TRBJ2-1|TRBV6-5
ASSRGLSRNEQF
>TRBJ1-1|TRBV20-1
SATGTEAF
>TRBJ2-1|TRBV6-6
ASSYGTSGHNEQF
>TRBJ1-5|TRBV5-1
ASSPTGGAGQPQH
>TRBJ1-2|TRBV5-8
ASSITPGQGAVR
>TRBJ2-5|TRBV4-2
ASSQEAEAGGLQTQY
>TRBJ2-3|TRBV11-1
ASSPGLAGTDTQY
>TRBJ2-1|TRBV4-1
ASSQEGAGGRQF
>TRBJ2-2|TRBV11-2
ASSPGSNTGELF
>TRBJ1-2|TRBV19
ASSPYGGSNYGYT
>TRBJ2-3|TRBV7-2
ASSFATSGRIWGNTQY
>TRBJ1-1|TRBV6-6
ASSYGGQSGYTEAF
>TRBJ2-7|TRBV9
ASSVGSLGFYEQY
>TRBJ1-1|TRBV30
AWSVRGGTVRAF
>TRBJ2-3|TRBV27
ASTPAGGVDTQY
>TRBJ2-7|TRBV5-4
ASSRDYEQY
>TRBJ2-7|TRBV5-1
ASSLGGQQSYEQY
>TRBJ1-2|TRBV7-9
ASSRTGSDGYT
>TRBJ2-3|TRBV7-9
ASSLVSTDTQY